This T cell receptor beta chain was sequenced in a study of cytomegalovirus exposure and HLA in healthy donors. Primers included in the PCR were 60 Vbeta and 13 Jbeta primers. Method: immunoSEQ multiplex PCR; TCRdb's copy keeps in-frame clones and lacks some. Counted here are 150,000 to 180,000 clones, around 74% occurring once; the ten biggest clones make up about 1.3%. Regarding this clone: As yet, its antigen is unknown.

General observations from the study: A missense DCLRE1C variant was associated with V- and J-gene trimming of TCR beta chains in a later analysis, and an independent cohort replicated the association.

Per germline, CDR1 MNHEY and CDR2 SVGAGI. V was pared by 8 bases and J by 2 bases, with 6 bases of the junction left unmatched. The CDR3 extends over 14 amino acids. Material for sequencing was PBMCs. The V gene is TRBV6-5, the J gene TRBJ1-5, with 7 bases aligning to TRBD1. The clonotype comes from a man aged 18 to 30 in good health and CMV-seronegative. The CDR3, as DNA: TGTGCCAGCGTCCGACAGGGAGGCAATCAGCCCCAGCATTTT. Amino acids: CASVRQGGNQPQHF.